Sequencing of this T cell receptor (beta chain) was carried out in a study of cytomegalovirus exposure and HLA in healthy donors. This PCR relied on a set of 60 Vbeta primers and 13 Jbeta primers. TCRdb keeps only in-frame clones here, not all; method: immunoSEQ multiplex PCR. The data contain 200,000 to 250,000 clones, less than 85% of them singletons. Study results and caveats: When analyzed later, a missense DCLRE1C variant was found to be linked to TCR beta V- and J-gene trimming.

The CDR3 has 15 amino acids. V was pared by 5 bases and J by 5 bases, with 7 bases of the junction left unmatched. The germline V gene has CDR1 LNHDA and CDR2 SQIVND (reference sequence). Comment on this clone: Its antigen is undetermined.

This chain links TRBV19 with TRBJ2-2; 8 bases line up with TRBD2. This clonotype was sampled from a man between 18 and 35 years old in good health and CMV-seronegative. The sample comprised PBMCs. The CDR3 region is CASSPPGRATGELFF. The DNA for the CDR3 is TGTGCCAGTAGTCCCCCCGGGAGGGCGACCGGGGAGCTGTTTTTT.